Shown below are 18 T cell receptor beta chains from a single sample sequenced in a study of blood T cell repertoires in COVID-19. Sequencing used immunoSEQ multiplex PCR; TCRdb keeps in-frame clones, though not all of them. The table records under 450,000 clones, 86% of them present only once. The sequenced sample was peripheral blood. These receptors all come from a woman aged 60-75 years with COVID-19, enrolled during active disease.

V gene TRBV11-2 combines with J gene TRBJ1-2; the D is unclear. The V end was cut by 1 base, the J end by 8 bases, with 17 bases between. The CDR3 contains 15 residues. The V gene's germline CDR1 is SGHAT and CDR2 FQNNGV. CDR3 amino acids: CASSLGLGSPIGYTF. DNA for the CDR3: TGTGCCAGCAGCTTAGGACTTGGCAGCCCAATCGGCTACACCTTC.

The chain recombines TRBV30 with TRBJ1-4; possible D gene TRBD1, 6 bases. The CDR3 loop spans 12 amino acids. Trimming stripped 0 bases from V and 7 bases from J, with 6 bases between. CDR1 and CDR2 from the germline V gene are GTSNPN and SVGIG (reference sequence). CDR3 sequence: CAWSVGGEKLFF. The CDR3 nucleotides read TGTGCCTGGAGTGTAGGGGGTGAAAAACTGTTTTTT.

The gene calls are TRBV30 and TRBJ2-5; D remains unclear. Germline lookup yields CDR1 GTSNPN and CDR2 SVGIG (reference sequence). The V and J ends lost 2 bases and 1 base respectively, with 11 bases between them. This CDR3 spans 14 amino acids. DNA for the CDR3: TGTGCCTGGAGTTCCCCGGGTAGCCAAGAGACCCAGTACTTC. This sequence encodes CAWSSPGSQETQYF.

This chain connects TRBV6-5 to TRBJ2-2, with D possibly being TRBD2 (6 bases). Germline CDR1 MNHEY, CDR2 SVGAGI. The V end was cut by 6 bases, the J end by 3 bases, with 8 bases between. The CDR3 runs 13 residues. This CDR3 reads CASRWRDTGELFF. Written as DNA, the CDR3 is TGTGCCAGCAGGTGGAGGGACACCGGGGAGCTGTTTTTT.

This sequence joins TRBV19 and TRBJ1-5, with 8 nucleotides matching TRBD1. The junction had 5 bases not matched to a gene; V was cut back by 4 bases and J by 6 bases. The CDR3 sequence is 14 residues long. CDR1 is LNHDA and CDR2 is SQIVND in the germline V gene (reference sequence). The CDR3 DNA sequence: TGTGCCAGTAGTAGGGCACAGGGGGGTCAGCCCCAGCATTTT. It codes for CASSRAQGGQPQHF.

The chain links TRBV9 to TRBJ2-2; D possibly corresponds to TRBD1 (5 bases). CDR3 length: 16 residues. Trimming stripped 0 bases from V and 3 bases from J, with 12 bases between. Germline lookup yields CDR1 SGDLS and CDR2 YYNGEE. As DNA, the CDR3 is TGTGCCAGCAGCGTAGCGGGCAGGGCAGACACCGGGGAGCTGTTTTTT. As protein: CASSVAGRADTGELFF.

J is TRBJ1-6 and V is TRBV11-3; D is ambiguous. Germline V gene sequence: CDR1 SGHNT, CDR2 YENEEA. The CDR3 totals 17 residues. V was cut by 3 bases and J by 0 bases, with 12 bases left in between. DNA for the CDR3: TGTGCCAGCAGCTTTATGCTAATGAGCTCCTATAATTCACCCCTCCACTTT. Protein product: CASSFMLMSSYNSPLHF.

The chain employs TRBV10-3 and TRBJ2-3; 11 bases fit TRBD2. Germline values: CDR1 ENHRY, CDR2 SYGVKD. Germline trimming cut 6 bases from V and 5 bases from J; bases unmatched to any gene: 10. The CDR3 contains 16 residues. CDR3 coding DNA: TGTGCCATCAGCGTTAGCGGGGGGGAACTACGAGATACGCAGTATTTT. It yields the protein CAISVSGGELRDTQYF.

The gene calls are TRBV18 and TRBJ1-1; a weak D match, TRBD1 (5 bases). CDR1 and CDR2 (germline): KGHSH, LQKENI. The CDR3 has 16 residues. V lost 2 bases, J lost 4 bases, and 17 bases lay in between. CDR3 region: CASSPGAGSGTTEAFF. The CDR3 coding sequence is TGTGCCAGCTCACCAGGTGCGGGGTCAGGGACCACTGAAGCTTTCTTT.

CDR3 in amino acids: CATSRDTDSSYEQYF. In DNA form, the CDR3 reads TGTGCCACCAGCAGAGATACCGATAGCTCCTACGAGCAGTACTTC. This sequence joins TRBV15 and TRBJ2-7; D is unresolved. V gave up 0 bases and J gave up 0 bases, with 9 bases separating them. This CDR3 region has 15 residues. CDR1 is LNHNV and CDR2 is YYDKDF in the germline V gene (reference sequence).

The CDR3 protein is CASSWGTGINQPQHF. The DNA for the CDR3 is TGTGCCAGCAGCTGGGGGACAGGGATCAATCAGCCCCAGCATTTT. V usage is TRBV5-6 and J usage is TRBJ1-5; 9 bases are shared with TRBD1. Trimming cost V 3 bases and J 3 bases; bases outside gene matches: 4. Germline V gene lookup returns CDR1 SGHDT and CDR2 YYEEEE. CDR3 length: 15 amino acids.

The chain carries TRBV4-2 and TRBJ1-2; 7 nucleotides line up with TRBD1. The length of the CDR3 is 14 residues. Germline values: CDR1 LGHNA, CDR2 YNFKEQ. With 2 bases clipped from V and 5 bases from J, the junction kept 5 bases outside the gene matches. The CDR3 coding sequence is TGTGCCAGCAGCCAAACCGGGACAGAATATGGCTACACCTTC. It specifies CASSQTGTEYGYTF.

The V and J genes are TRBV12-3 or TRBV12-4 and TRBJ1-1; maybe TRBD1 (6 bases). V was clipped by 6 bases and J by 1 base, with 9 bases between them. The CDR3 has 13 residues. CDR3 amino acids: CASRTQGNTEAFF. The CDR3 region has the DNA TGTGCCAGCAGGACACAGGGGAACACTGAAGCTTTCTTT.

This clone was seen a single time. CDR3 in amino acids: CASSLDREVADTQYF. Written as DNA, the CDR3 is TGTGCCAGCAGCCTGGACAGGGAAGTGGCAGATACGCAGTATTTT. The genes are TRBV2 and TRBJ2-3, with 8 nucleotides matching TRBD1. The germline V gene encodes CDR1 SNHLY and CDR2 FYNNEI. The CDR3 sequence is 15 residues long. V lost 6 bases to trimming and J lost 4 bases; unmatched junction nucleotides: 9. Combining the CDR3 with reference TRBV2 and TRBJ2-3 gives the whole variable domain EPEVTQTPSHQVTQMGQEVILRCVPISNHLYFYWYRQILGQKVEFLVSFYNNEISEKSEIFDDQFSVERPDGSNFTLKIRSTKLEDSAMYFCASSLDREVADTQYFGPGTRLTVL.

This rearrangement joins TRBV6-5 to TRBJ1-1; 11 bases align to TRBD1. The germline CDR1 and CDR2 sequences are MNHEY and SVGAGI. The CDR3 spans 15 residues. After removal of 2 bases from V and 4 bases from J, the junction contained 3 bases not matched to a gene. Here the CDR3 DNA reads TGTGCCAGCAGTTACGGACAGGGGGCGGGCACTGAAGCTTTCTTT. Amino acids: CASSYGQGAGTEAFF.

The chain couples TRBV12-3 or TRBV12-4 to TRBJ1-2; possibly TRBD1 for D (5 bases). Trimming removed 1 base at V and 4 bases at J, with 7 bases between. The CDR3 totals 13 residues. The chain's CDR3 is CASSLEGAYGYTF. The CDR3, as DNA: TGTGCCAGCAGTTTAGAAGGGGCCTATGGCTACACCTTC.

The chain employs TRBV7-9 and TRBJ2-1; 8 nucleotides line up with TRBD2. Germline CDR1 and CDR2: SEHNR and FQNEAQ (reference sequence). This CDR3 has 16 amino acids. The trim removed 1 base at V and 0 bases at J, leaving 2 bases unmatched. The CDR3 spells CASSLEAGASYNEQFF. CDR3 nucleotides: TGTGCCAGCAGCTTAGAAGCGGGGGCCTCCTACAATGAGCAGTTCTTC.

V and J are TRBV6-5 and TRBJ2-5, with a possible D match to TRBD1 (6 bases). V lost 3 bases and J lost 2, with 10 bases in between. This CDR3 is built from 14 residues. Germline V CDR1 and CDR2: MNHEY, SVGAGI. CDR3 coding DNA: TGTGCCAGCAGTTATAGGACAGCTCAAGAGACCCAGTACTTC. Translation gives CASSYRTAQETQYF.